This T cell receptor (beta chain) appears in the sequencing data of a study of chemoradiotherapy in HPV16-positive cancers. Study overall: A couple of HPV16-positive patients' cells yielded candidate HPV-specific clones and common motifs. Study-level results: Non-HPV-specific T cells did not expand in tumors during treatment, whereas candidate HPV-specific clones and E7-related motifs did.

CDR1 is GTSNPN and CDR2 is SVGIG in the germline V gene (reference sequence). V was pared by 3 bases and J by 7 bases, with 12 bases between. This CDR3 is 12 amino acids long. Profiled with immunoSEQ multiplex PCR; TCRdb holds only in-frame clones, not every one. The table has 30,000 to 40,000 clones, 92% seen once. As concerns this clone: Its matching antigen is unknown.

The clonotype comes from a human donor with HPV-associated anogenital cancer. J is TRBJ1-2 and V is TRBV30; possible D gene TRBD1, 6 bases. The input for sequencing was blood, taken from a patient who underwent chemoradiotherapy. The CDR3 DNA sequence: TGTGCCTGGAGCCGGGACACTGTTGGCTACACCTTC. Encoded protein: CAWSRDTVGYTF.